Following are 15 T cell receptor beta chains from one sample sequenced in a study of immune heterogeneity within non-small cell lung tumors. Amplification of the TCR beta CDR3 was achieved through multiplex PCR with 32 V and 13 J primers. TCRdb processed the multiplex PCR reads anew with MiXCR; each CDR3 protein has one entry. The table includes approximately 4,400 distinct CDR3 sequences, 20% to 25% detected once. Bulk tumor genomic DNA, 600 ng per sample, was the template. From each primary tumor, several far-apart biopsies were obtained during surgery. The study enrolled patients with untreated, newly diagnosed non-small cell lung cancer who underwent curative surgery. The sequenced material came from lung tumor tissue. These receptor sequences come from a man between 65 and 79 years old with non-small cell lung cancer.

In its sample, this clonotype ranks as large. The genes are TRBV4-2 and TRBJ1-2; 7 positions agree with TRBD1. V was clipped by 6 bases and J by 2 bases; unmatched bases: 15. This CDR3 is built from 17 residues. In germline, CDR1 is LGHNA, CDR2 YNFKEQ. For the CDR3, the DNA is TGTGCCAGCAGGGGGTGGGGACAGAAAACGGGAAACTATGGCTACACCTTC. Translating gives CASRGWGQKTGNYGYTF.

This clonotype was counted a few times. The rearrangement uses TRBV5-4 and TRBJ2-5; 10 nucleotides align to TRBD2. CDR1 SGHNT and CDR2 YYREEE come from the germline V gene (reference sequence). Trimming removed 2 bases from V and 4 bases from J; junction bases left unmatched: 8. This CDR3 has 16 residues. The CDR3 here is CASSFERGGLGETQYF. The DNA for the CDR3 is TGTGCCAGCAGCTTTGAGCGGGGGGGCCTGGGAGAGACCCAGTACTTC. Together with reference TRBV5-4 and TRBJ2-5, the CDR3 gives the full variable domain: ETGVTQSPTHLIKTRGQQVTLRCSSQSGHNTVSWYQQALGQGPQFIFQYYREEENGRGNFPPRFSGLQFPNYSSELNVNALELDDSALYLCASSFERGGLGETQYFGPGTRLLVL.

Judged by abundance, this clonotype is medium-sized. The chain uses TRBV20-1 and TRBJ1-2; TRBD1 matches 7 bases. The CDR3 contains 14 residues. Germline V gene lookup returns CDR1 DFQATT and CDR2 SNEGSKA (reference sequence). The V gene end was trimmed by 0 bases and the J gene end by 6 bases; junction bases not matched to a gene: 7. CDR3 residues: CSARDFDRVDGYTF. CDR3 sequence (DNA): TGCAGTGCTAGAGATTTCGACAGGGTAGATGGCTACACCTTC.

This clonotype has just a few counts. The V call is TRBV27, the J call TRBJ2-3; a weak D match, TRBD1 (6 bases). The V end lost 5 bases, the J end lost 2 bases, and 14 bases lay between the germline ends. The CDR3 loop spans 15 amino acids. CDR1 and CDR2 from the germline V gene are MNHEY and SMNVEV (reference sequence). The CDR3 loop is CASSIQGPTTDTQYF. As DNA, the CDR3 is TGTGCCAGCAGTATTCAGGGGCCCACCACAGATACGCAGTATTTT.

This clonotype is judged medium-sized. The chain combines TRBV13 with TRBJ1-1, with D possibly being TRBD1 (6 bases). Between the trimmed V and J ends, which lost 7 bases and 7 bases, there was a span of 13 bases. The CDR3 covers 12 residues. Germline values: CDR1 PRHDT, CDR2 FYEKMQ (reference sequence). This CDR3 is CASKQGPSEAFF. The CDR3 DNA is TGTGCCAGCAAACAGGGTCCTAGTGAAGCTTTCTTT.

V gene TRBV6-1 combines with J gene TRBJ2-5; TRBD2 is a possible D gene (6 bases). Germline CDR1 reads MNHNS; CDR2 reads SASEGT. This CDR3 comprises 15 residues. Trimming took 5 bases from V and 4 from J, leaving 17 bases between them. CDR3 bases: TGTGCCAGCAGTCCCCAGGGAGGTTGGGGAGAGACCCAGTACTTC. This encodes CASSPQGGWGETQYF.

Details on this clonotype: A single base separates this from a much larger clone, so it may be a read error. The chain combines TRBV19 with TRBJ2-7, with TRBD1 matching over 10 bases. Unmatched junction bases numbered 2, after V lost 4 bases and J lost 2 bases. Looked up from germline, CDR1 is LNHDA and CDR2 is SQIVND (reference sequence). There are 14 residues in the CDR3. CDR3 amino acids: CASSRDRGPYEQYF. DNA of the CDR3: TGTGCCAGTAGTAGGGACAGGGGTCCCTACGAGCAGTACTTC.

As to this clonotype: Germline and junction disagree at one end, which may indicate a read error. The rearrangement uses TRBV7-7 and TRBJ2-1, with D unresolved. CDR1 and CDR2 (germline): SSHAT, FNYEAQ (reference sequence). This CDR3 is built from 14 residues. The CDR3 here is CASSLAPGRNEQFF. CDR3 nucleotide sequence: TGTGCTAGCAGCTTAGCCCCCGGCCGGAATGAGCAGTTCTTC.

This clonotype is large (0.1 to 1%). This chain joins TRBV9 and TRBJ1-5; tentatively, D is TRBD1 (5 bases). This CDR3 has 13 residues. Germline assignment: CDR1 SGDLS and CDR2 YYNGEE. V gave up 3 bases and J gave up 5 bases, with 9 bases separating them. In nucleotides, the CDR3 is TGTGCCAGCAGCGGAGGGGATTATCAGCCCCAGCATTTT. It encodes CASSGGDYQPQHF.

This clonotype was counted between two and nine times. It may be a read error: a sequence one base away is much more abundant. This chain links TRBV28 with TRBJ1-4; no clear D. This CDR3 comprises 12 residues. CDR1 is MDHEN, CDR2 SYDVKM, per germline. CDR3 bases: TGTGCCAGCAGTTTTACTAATGAAAAACCGTTTTTT. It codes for CASSFTNEKPFF.

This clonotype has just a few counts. Here the CDR3 reads CSARDLGGGLNLWKETQYF. The CDR3 region has the DNA TGCAGTGCTAGAGATTTGGGGGGCGGGCTTAATCTTTGGAAAGAGACCCAGTACTTC. The genes are TRBV20-1 and TRBJ2-5; TRBD1 or TRBD2 may be the D gene (6 bases each). The V gene lost 0 bases and the J gene lost 3 bases, with 26 bases spanning the gap. This CDR3 has 19 amino acids. Germline CDR1 DFQATT, CDR2 SNEGSKA (reference sequence).

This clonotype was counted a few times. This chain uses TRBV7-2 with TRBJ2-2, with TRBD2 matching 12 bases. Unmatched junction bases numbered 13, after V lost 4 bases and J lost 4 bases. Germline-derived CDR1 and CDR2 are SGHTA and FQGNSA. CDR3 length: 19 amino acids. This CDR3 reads CASSSGLAGWTWATGELFF. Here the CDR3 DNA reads TGTGCCAGCAGCTCGGGACTAGCGGGTTGGACCTGGGCCACCGGGGAGCTGTTTTTT.

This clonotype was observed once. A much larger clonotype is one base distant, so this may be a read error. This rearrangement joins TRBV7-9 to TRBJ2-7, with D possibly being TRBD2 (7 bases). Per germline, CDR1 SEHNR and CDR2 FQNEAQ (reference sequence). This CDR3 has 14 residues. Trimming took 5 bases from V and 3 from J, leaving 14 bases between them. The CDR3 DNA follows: TGTGCCAGCAGCGTGGGGGGAGGGGGCTACGAGCAGTACTTC. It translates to CASSVGGGGYEQYF.

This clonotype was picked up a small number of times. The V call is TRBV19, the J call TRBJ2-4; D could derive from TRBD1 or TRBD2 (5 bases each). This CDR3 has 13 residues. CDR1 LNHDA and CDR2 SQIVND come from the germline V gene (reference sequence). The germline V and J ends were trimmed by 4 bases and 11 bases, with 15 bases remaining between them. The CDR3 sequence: CASSSATGTLQYF. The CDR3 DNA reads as TGTGCCAGTAGTAGCGCTACCGGGACCCTTCAGTACTTC.

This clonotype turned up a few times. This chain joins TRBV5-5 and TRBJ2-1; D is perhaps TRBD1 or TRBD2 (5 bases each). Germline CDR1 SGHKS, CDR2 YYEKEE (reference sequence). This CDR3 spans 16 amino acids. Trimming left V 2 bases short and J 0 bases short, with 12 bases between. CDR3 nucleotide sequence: TGTGCCAGCAGCTTCACGGGGCGGAGCTCCTACAATGAGCAGTTCTTC. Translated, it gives CASSFTGRSSYNEQFF.